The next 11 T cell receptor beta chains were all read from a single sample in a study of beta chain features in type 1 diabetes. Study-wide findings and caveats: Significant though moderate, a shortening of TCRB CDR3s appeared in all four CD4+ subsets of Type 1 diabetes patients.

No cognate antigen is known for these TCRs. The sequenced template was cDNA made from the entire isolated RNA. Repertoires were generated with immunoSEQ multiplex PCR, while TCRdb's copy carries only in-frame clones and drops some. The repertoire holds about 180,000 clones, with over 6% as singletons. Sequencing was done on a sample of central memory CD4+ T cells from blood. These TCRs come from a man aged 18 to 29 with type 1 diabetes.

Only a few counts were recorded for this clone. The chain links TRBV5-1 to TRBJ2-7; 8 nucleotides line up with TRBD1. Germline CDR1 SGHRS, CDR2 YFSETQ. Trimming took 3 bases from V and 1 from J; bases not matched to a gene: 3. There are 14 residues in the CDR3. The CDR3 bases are TGCGCCAGCAGCTCACAGGGGGTATCCTACGAGCAGTACTTC. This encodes CASSSQGVSYEQYF. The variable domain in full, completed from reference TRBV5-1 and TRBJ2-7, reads KAGVTQTPRYLIKTRGQQVTLSCSPISGHRSVSWYQQTPGQGLQFLFEYFSETQRNKGNFPGRFSGRQFSNSRSEMNVSTLELGDSALYLCASSSQGVSYEQYFGPGTRLTVT.

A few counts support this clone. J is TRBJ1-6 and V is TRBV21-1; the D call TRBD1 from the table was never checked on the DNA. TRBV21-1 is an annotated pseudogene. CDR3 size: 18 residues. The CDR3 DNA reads TGTGCCAGCAGCAACTTCCCCTGGACAGGGGGATATAATTCACCCCTCCACTTT. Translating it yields CASSNFPWTGGYNSPLHF.

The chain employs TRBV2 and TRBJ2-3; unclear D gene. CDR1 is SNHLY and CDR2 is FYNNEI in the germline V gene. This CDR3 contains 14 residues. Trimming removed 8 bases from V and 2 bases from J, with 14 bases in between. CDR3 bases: TGTGCCAGCCTCATCACTATCTACACAGATACGCAGTATTTT. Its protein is CASLITIYTDTQYF. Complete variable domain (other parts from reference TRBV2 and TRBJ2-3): EPEVTQTPSHQVTQMGQEVILRCVPISNHLYFYWYRQILGQKVEFLVSFYNNEISEKSEIFDDQFSVERPDGSNFTLKIRSTKLEDSAMYFCASLITIYTDTQYFGPGTRLTVL.

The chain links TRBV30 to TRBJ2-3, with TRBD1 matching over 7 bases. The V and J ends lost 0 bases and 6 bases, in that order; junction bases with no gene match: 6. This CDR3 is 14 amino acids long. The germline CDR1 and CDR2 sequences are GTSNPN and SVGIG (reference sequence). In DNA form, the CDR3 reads TGTGCCTGGAGTGTAAACAGGGGAGCGGATACGCAGTATTTT. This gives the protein CAWSVNRGADTQYF.

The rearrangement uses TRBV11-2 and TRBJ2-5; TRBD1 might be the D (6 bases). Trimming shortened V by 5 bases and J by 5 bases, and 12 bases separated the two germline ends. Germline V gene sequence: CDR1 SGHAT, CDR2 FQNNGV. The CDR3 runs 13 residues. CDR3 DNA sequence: TGTGCCAGCAGCCACGGACAGACGGAGACCCAGTACTTC. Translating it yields CASSHGQTETQYF.

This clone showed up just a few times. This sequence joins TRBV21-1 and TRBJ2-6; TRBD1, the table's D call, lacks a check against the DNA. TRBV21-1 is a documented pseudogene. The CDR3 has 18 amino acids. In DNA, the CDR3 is TGTGCCAGCAGCGACGGAACCGGACAGGGTCCTGGGGCCAACGTCCTGACTTTC. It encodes CASSDGTGQGPGANVLTF.

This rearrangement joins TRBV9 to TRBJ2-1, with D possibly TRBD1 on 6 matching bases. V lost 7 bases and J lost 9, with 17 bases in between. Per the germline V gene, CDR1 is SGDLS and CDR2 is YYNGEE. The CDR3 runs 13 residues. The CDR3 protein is CASGGPTGIEQFF. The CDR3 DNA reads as TGTGCCAGCGGGGGACCGACAGGAATTGAGCAGTTCTTC.

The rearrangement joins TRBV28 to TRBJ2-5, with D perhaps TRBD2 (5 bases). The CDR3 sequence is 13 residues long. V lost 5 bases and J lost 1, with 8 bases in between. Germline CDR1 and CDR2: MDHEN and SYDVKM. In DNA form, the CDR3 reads TGTGCCAGCAGTGTAGGACTCCAAGAGACCCAGTACTTC. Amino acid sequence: CASSVGLQETQYF.

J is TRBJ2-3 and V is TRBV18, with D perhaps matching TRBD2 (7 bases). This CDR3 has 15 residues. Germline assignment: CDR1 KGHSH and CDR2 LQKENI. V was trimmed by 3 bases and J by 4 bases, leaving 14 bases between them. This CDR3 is CASSPAQGRADTQYF. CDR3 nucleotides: TGTGCCAGCTCACCGGCTCAGGGGAGGGCAGATACGCAGTATTTT.

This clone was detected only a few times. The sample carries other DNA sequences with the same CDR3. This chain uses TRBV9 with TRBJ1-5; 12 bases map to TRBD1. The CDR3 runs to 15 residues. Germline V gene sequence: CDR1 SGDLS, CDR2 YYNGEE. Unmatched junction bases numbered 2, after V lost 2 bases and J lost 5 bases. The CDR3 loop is CASSVGTGGDQPQHF. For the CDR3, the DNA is TGTGCCAGCAGCGTTGGGACAGGGGGCGATCAGCCCCAGCATTTT. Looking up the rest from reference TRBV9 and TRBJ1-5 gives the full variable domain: DSGVTQTPKHLITATGQRVTLRCSPRSGDLSVYWYQQSLDQGLQFLIQYYNGEERAKGNILERFSAQQFPDLHSELNLSSLELGDSALYFCASSVGTGGDQPQHFGDGTRLSIL.

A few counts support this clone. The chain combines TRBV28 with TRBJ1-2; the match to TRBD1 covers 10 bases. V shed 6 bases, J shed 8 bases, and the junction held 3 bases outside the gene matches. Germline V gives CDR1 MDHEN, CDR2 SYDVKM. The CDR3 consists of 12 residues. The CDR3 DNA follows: TGTGCCAGCAGGACAGGGGGCAACGGCTACACCTTC. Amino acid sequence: CASRTGGNGYTF.